A selection of T cell receptor beta chains follows, all from one sample in a study of CD8 T cells in Susac syndrome. TCRdb processed the immunoSEQ multiplex PCR reads anew with MiXCR; each CDR3 protein has one entry. This table has some 190,000 distinct CDR3 sequences, approximately 95% appearing once. Sequences were obtained from CD4+ T cells from PBMCs. Receptor source: a human donor in good health. Each CDR3 is given with its conserved first and last residue. Fields, in order: D gene, J gene, V gene, clone size, CDR3 DNA, CDR3 protein. The D gene is left open where the match is weak. Clone size is not always given. Where it is, it says once, few, many or a class for expanded clones.

>.|TRBJ1-5|TRBV29-1|.
TGCAGCGTTGAAGTAGGGGGGTACAATCAGCCCCAGCATTTT
CSVEVGGYNQPQHF
>TRBD2|TRBJ2-1|TRBV20-1|once
TGCAGTGTTCCCCGGGGCGGGAGCCCCAATGAGCAGTTCTTC
CSVPRGGSPNEQFF
>.|TRBJ2-6|TRBV20-1|.
TGCAGTACGATGGACCGCCACGGGGCCAACGTCCTGACTTTC
CSTMDRHGANVLTF
>.|TRBJ1-2|TRBV20-1|.
TGCAGTGCTGGACTGAACTATGGCTACACCTTC
CSAGLNYGYTF
>.|TRBJ1-2|TRBV6-2/TRBV6-3|.
TGTGCCAGCAGTTATGGAGTGAGTGGCTACACCTTC
CASSYGVSGYTF
>TRBD2|TRBJ2-3|TRBV7-9|.
TGTGCCAGCAGTTATAGGGCGGGAGGGGAAGATACGCAGTATTTT
CASSYRAGGEDTQYF
>TRBD1|TRBJ1-2|TRBV6-2/TRBV6-3|once
TGTGCCAGCAGTGCTCCGGGACAGGGGAAAAGTGGCTACACCTTC
CASSAPGQGKSGYTF
>.|TRBJ1-1|TRBV29-1|.
TGCAGCGTTGATCGGGGGAACACTGAAGCTTTCTTT
CSVDRGNTEAFF
>.|TRBJ2-7|TRBV20-1|.
TGCAGTGCTAGAGATCGTTCACTCCACTACGAGCAGTACTTC
CSARDRSLHYEQYF
>TRBD2|TRBJ2-1|TRBV20-1|.
TGCAGTGCTAATCCCGGGACTAGCGGGAGTTACAATGAGCAGTTCTTC
CSANPGTSGSYNEQFF
>TRBD2|TRBJ2-1|TRBV27|.
TGTGCCAGCAGTTTATCCGGGACTAGCGGGAGAAATGAGCAGTTCTTC
CASSLSGTSGRNEQFF
>.|TRBJ2-1|TRBV20-1|few
TGCAGTGTTACCTCCTACAATGAGCAGTTCTTC
CSVTSYNEQFF
>.|TRBJ2-1|TRBV3-1|.
TGTGCCAGCAGCCAAGGGACAGTAGCCTATGAGCAGTTCTTC
CASSQGTVAYEQFF
>.|TRBJ1-5|TRBV29-1|once
TGCAGCGTTGGGTCTCAGCCCCAGCATTTT
CSVGSQPQHF
>TRBD2|TRBJ2-2|TRBV7-8|.
TGTGCCAGCAGCCCTCCGGGACTAGCGGTCCTCGCCGGGGAGCTGTTTTTT
CASSPPGLAVLAGELFF
>.|TRBJ2-5|TRBV20-1|once
TGCAGTGCCTCGGACGGGCGGGAGACCCAGTACTTC
CSASDGRETQYF
>TRBD1|TRBJ2-2|TRBV30|.
TGTGCCTGGACCCCGGGACAGGGGGCGGTCGGGGAGCTGTTTTTT
CAWTPGQGAVGELFF
>.|TRBJ2-1|TRBV7-2|.
TGTGCCAGCAGCTTATTCAACGGAGGGATTAACAATGAGCAGTTCTTC
CASSLFNGGINNEQFF
>TRBD2|TRBJ2-1|TRBV7-9|once
TGTGCCAGCAGCTTAAGTCTAGCGGGAAGCAATGAGCAGTTCTTC
CASSLSLAGSNEQFF
>.|TRBJ1-2|TRBV6-6|.
TGTGCCAGCAGTGCCCCACCCCAGGGGACCGATGGCTACACCTTC
CASSAPPQGTDGYTF
>.|TRBJ1-2|TRBV20-1|.
TGCAGTGCTAGTGAGGTCCTCTGGGGTGGCTACACCTTC
CSASEVLWGGYTF
>.|TRBJ2-3|TRBV9|.
TGTGCCAGCAGCGTAGCTCCCGCCACAGGGGGGAGCGGGAGGTCCACAGATACGCAGTATTTT
CASSVAPATGGSGRSTDTQYF
>.|TRBJ2-1|TRBV6-2/TRBV6-3|.
TGTGCCAGCCAGGTGAGCTCCTACAATGAGCAGTTCTTC
CASQVSSYNEQFF
>.|TRBJ1-1|TRBV6-5|.
TGTGCCAGCACCCGACCAGGCTCGAACACTGAAGCTTTCTTT
CASTRPGSNTEAFF
>.|TRBJ2-5|TRBV5-6|.
TGTGCCAGCAGCGCCACAGGGACCCAAGAGACCCAGTACTTC
CASSATGTQETQYF
>.|TRBJ2-3|TRBV7-9|.
TGTGCCAGCAGCTCCCTAGGGGGGGCGACAGATACGCAGTATTTT
CASSSLGGATDTQYF
>.|TRBJ2-1|TRBV12-3/TRBV12-4|.
TGTGCCAGCAGTTTGTTAGTCGATGAGCAGTTCTTC
CASSLLVDEQFF
>.|TRBJ1-1|TRBV29-1|.
TGCAGCGTTGAAGATCATGGCAGTGTGAACACTGAAGCTTTCTTT
CSVEDHGSVNTEAFF
>TRBD2|TRBJ2-7|TRBV12-3/TRBV12-4|.
TGTGCCAGCAGTAAAATTAGCGGGAGCTCCTACGAGCAGTACTTC
CASSKISGSSYEQYF
>.|TRBJ2-5|TRBV30|.
TGTGCCTGGAGTGGGGGTACGGTCCTCCAAGAGACCCAGTACTTC
CAWSGGTVLQETQYF
>.|TRBJ1-5|TRBV10-3|.
TGTGCCATCAGTGAACCGGCAGGGGATAGCCAGCCCCAGCATTTT
CAISEPAGDSQPQHF
>.|TRBJ2-1|TRBV28|.
TGTGCCAGCAGTTCCCAGCGCAGATGGGCGAGTTTAGATAATGAGCAGTTCTTC
CASSSQRRWASLDNEQFF
>.|TRBJ1-1|TRBV2|.
TGTGCCAGCAGGATTACAGGGTTCACTGAAGCTTTCTTT
CASRITGFTEAFF
>TRBD2|TRBJ2-1|TRBV20-1|.
TGCAGTGCCCATCATTCTACTAGCGGTAGTTACAATGAGCAGTTCTTC
CSAHHSTSGSYNEQFF
>TRBD1|TRBJ2-1|TRBV29-1|.
TGCAGCGTTGAAAACAGGGGCATCTACAATGAGCAGTTCTTC
CSVENRGIYNEQFF
>TRBD2|TRBJ2-3|TRBV15|.
TGTGCCACCAGCAGAGAACTAGCGGGATCCACAGATACGCAGTATTTT
CATSRELAGSTDTQYF
>.|TRBJ1-1|TRBV7-2|few
TGTGCCAGCAGCCCAGCGTGGGGCCTGAACACTGAAGCTTTCTTT
CASSPAWGLNTEAFF
>TRBD2|TRBJ2-7|TRBV7-2|once
TGTGCCAGCAGCTTATCATTGACTAGCACATACGAGCAGTACTTC
CASSLSLTSTYEQYF
>.|TRBJ2-2|TRBV15|.
TGTGCCACCAGCAGAGATTTAAGCGGCACCGGGGAGCTGTTTTTT
CATSRDLSGTGELFF
>.|TRBJ2-1|TRBV29-1|.
TGCAGCGTTGAAATGAAAAACACTGAGTACAATGAGCAGTTCTTC
CSVEMKNTEYNEQFF
>.|TRBJ2-7|TRBV29-1|few
TGCAGTGTCGAGGTCTCCTACGAGCAGTACTTC
CSVEVSYEQYF
>.|TRBJ2-3|TRBV20-1|once
TGCAGTGCTAAAGTGGCGTCGGCAGATACGCAGTATTTT
CSAKVASADTQYF
>TRBD1|TRBJ2-5|TRBV15|.
TGTGCCACCAGCAGGACAGGGCCGAAGACCCAGTACTTC
CATSRTGPKTQYF
>.|TRBJ2-5|TRBV4-2|.
TGTGCCAGCAGCCAACTACAGGGGACTAGGGAGACCCAGTACTTC
CASSQLQGTRETQYF
>.|TRBJ2-1|TRBV20-1|.
TGCAGTGCTGTACGGGCGGGTTCCTCCTACAATGAGCAGTTCTTC
CSAVRAGSSYNEQFF
>.|TRBJ1-1|TRBV5-1|.
TGCGCCAGCAGCTTGACCAGACAAGAAGCTTTCTTT
CASSLTRQEAFF
>.|TRBJ1-2|TRBV30|.
TGTGCCTGGAGAAACCCAGGCGCAAACTATGGCTACACCTTC
CAWRNPGANYGYTF
>TRBD1|TRBJ1-1|TRBV25-1|.
TGTGCCAGCCACCCGGGACAGGGGGATTGGTACACTGAAGCTTTCTTT
CASHPGQGDWYTEAFF